Listed below are T cell receptor beta chains from one sample, sequenced in a study of low-dose radiotherapy and immunotherapy resistance in tumors. TCRdb processed the reads anew with MiXCR; each CDR3 protein has one entry. The sample yields about 64,000 distinct CDR3 sequences, around a quarter seen once. The sample consisted of PBMCs, taken before treatment. These receptors all stem from a male donor with rectosigmoid adenocarcinoma. Both conserved end residues are part of each CDR3. The D gene is left open where the match is weak. Rows give clone size only sometimes, using once, few, many, or a class for an expanded clone.

J gene: TRBJ2-2
D gene: .
V gene: TRBV6-2/TRBV6-3
clone size: .
CDR3 DNA: TGTGCCAGCAGTTACGCCTACACCGGGGAGCTGTTTTTT
CDR3 protein: CASSYAYTGELFF

J gene: TRBJ1-1
D gene: TRBD1
V gene: TRBV6-2/TRBV6-3
clone size: many
CDR3 DNA: TGTGCCAGCAGTTACCGGGACAGGGTCCGGAACACTGAAGCTTTCTTT
CDR3 protein: CASSYRDRVRNTEAFF

J gene: TRBJ2-1
D gene: .
V gene: TRBV5-4
clone size: many
CDR3 DNA: TGTGCCAGCAGCGTTTCATCTTCGGGCAATGAGCAGTTCTTC
CDR3 protein: CASSVSSSGNEQFF

J gene: TRBJ1-5
D gene: .
V gene: TRBV20-1
clone size: many
CDR3 DNA: TGCAGTGCCCCAGGACACTATAGCAATCAGCCCCAGCATTTT
CDR3 protein: CSAPGHYSNQPQHF

J gene: TRBJ1-2
D gene: TRBD1
V gene: TRBV29-1
clone size: many
CDR3 DNA: TGCAGCGTTGAGGACAGGGACTATGGCTACACCTTC
CDR3 protein: CSVEDRDYGYTF

J gene: TRBJ1-1
D gene: TRBD1
V gene: TRBV5-4
clone size: few
CDR3 DNA: TGTGCCAGCAGCACATTACAGGGGGCCACTGAAGCTTTCTTT
CDR3 protein: CASSTLQGATEAFF

J gene: TRBJ1-5
D gene: .
V gene: TRBV28
clone size: .
CDR3 DNA: TGTGCCAGCAGTTCCGGTTGGCAGTTTCAGCCCCAGCATTTT
CDR3 protein: CASSSGWQFQPQHF

J gene: TRBJ1-1
D gene: .
V gene: TRBV12-3/TRBV12-4
clone size: many
CDR3 DNA: TGTGCCAGCAGTTTAGTCCGGAACACTGAAGCTTTCTTT
CDR3 protein: CASSLVRNTEAFF

J gene: TRBJ2-2
D gene: .
V gene: TRBV24-1
clone size: many
CDR3 DNA: TGTGCCACCAGTGACCCCGGGGCTTCTCCCACCGGGGAGCTGTTTTTT
CDR3 protein: CATSDPGASPTGELFF

J gene: TRBJ2-7
D gene: TRBD2
V gene: TRBV4-1
clone size: many
CDR3 DNA: TGCGCCAGCAGCCAAGATGGGACTAGCGGGACCTACGAGCAGTACTTC
CDR3 protein: CASSQDGTSGTYEQYF

J gene: TRBJ2-1
D gene: TRBD2
V gene: TRBV6-2/TRBV6-3
clone size: many
CDR3 DNA: TGTGCCAGCAGCCTTGGCGGGGGACCCTACAATGAGCAGTTCTTC
CDR3 protein: CASSLGGGPYNEQFF

J gene: TRBJ1-2
D gene: .
V gene: TRBV28
clone size: once
CDR3 DNA: TGTGCCAGAAGAGGGGGAGAGTATGGCTACACCTTC
CDR3 protein: CARRGGEYGYTF

J gene: TRBJ2-1
D gene: .
V gene: TRBV7-2
clone size: once
CDR3 DNA: TGTGCCAGCAGCTTATTCGCTCCGGGGTTGGGGTACAATGAGCAGTTCTTC
CDR3 protein: CASSLFAPGLGYNEQFF

J gene: TRBJ1-1
D gene: .
V gene: TRBV9
clone size: .
CDR3 DNA: TGTGCCAGCAGCGTAGGGGGGAGGATGAACACTGAAGCTTTCTTT
CDR3 protein: CASSVGGRMNTEAFF

J gene: TRBJ1-5
D gene: .
V gene: TRBV30
clone size: .
CDR3 DNA: TGTGCCTGGAGCCCCCGGGACGGTCGAGGGCCCCAGCATTTT
CDR3 protein: CAWSPRDGRGPQHF

J gene: TRBJ1-2
D gene: TRBD1
V gene: TRBV7-2
clone size: few
CDR3 DNA: TGTGCCAGCAGCTCGATTCGGGACAGGGCTAACTATGGCTACACCTTC
CDR3 protein: CASSSIRDRANYGYTF

J gene: TRBJ2-3
D gene: TRBD2
V gene: TRBV7-2
clone size: many
CDR3 DNA: TGTGCCAGCAGCTTAGTTCCGGCGGGGGGACCAGATACGCAGTATTTT
CDR3 protein: CASSLVPAGGPDTQYF

J gene: TRBJ2-2
D gene: .
V gene: TRBV28
clone size: .
CDR3 DNA: TGTGCCACAAAAACAGGGAACACCGGGGAGCTGTTTTTT
CDR3 protein: CATKTGNTGELFF

J gene: TRBJ2-1
D gene: TRBD1
V gene: TRBV4-3
clone size: once
CDR3 DNA: TGCGCCAGCAGCCATGGGACAGGGACCGATGAGCAGTTCTTC
CDR3 protein: CASSHGTGTDEQFF

J gene: TRBJ2-7
D gene: TRBD2
V gene: TRBV4-3
clone size: many
CDR3 DNA: TGCGCCAGCAGCCAAGATCTGGGGGGGGGCTCCTACGAGCAGTACTTC
CDR3 protein: CASSQDLGGGSYEQYF

J gene: TRBJ2-7
D gene: .
V gene: TRBV21-1
clone size: .
CDR3 DNA: TGTGCCAGCAGCAAGCCGGGACCGAGTATCTACGAGCAGTACTTC
CDR3 protein: CASSKPGPSIYEQYF

J gene: TRBJ2-1
D gene: TRBD2
V gene: TRBV4-3
clone size: .
CDR3 DNA: TGCGCCAGCAGCCAAGGACTAGCGGGGGAGCCTGAGCAGTTCTTC
CDR3 protein: CASSQGLAGEPEQFF

J gene: TRBJ1-2
D gene: TRBD1
V gene: TRBV30
clone size: .
CDR3 DNA: TGTGCCTGGATACCGGGACAGGGGGCTCGGGGCTACACCTTC
CDR3 protein: CAWIPGQGARGYTF

J gene: TRBJ2-1
D gene: TRBD2
V gene: TRBV28
clone size: medium-sized
CDR3 DNA: TGTGCCAGCAGTTTTGCGGCTAGCGGGAATTATCACCGGTCATACAATGAGCAGTTCTTC
CDR3 protein: CASSFAASGNYHRSYNEQFF

J gene: TRBJ2-4
D gene: TRBD2
V gene: TRBV28
clone size: many
CDR3 DNA: TGTGCCAGCAGTTTCTCCGCTAGCGGGGGCAGGAACATTCAGTACTTC
CDR3 protein: CASSFSASGGRNIQYF

J gene: TRBJ2-1
D gene: TRBD1
V gene: TRBV28
clone size: many
CDR3 DNA: TGTGCCAGCCTTTTCGGACAGGGGGATGGGGATGAGCAGTTCTTC
CDR3 protein: CASLFGQGDGDEQFF

J gene: TRBJ1-1
D gene: .
V gene: TRBV29-1
clone size: many
CDR3 DNA: TGCAGCGCCCTCCTCCAGAACACTGAAGCTTTCTTT
CDR3 protein: CSALLQNTEAFF

J gene: TRBJ1-5
D gene: .
V gene: TRBV30
clone size: few
CDR3 DNA: TGTGCCTGGAGAGACCAGGAGGCAGATCTAGGGCCCCAGCATTTT
CDR3 protein: CAWRDQEADLGPQHF

J gene: TRBJ1-2
D gene: TRBD1
V gene: TRBV7-2
clone size: .
CDR3 DNA: TGTGCCAGCAGCTCCTCTCCGGGACAGGGTCACTATGGCTACACCTTC
CDR3 protein: CASSSSPGQGHYGYTF

J gene: TRBJ2-2
D gene: .
V gene: TRBV14
clone size: many
CDR3 DNA: TGTGCCAGCAGCCAATATGTGATCTACCGGAACACCGGGGAGCTGTTTTTT
CDR3 protein: CASSQYVIYRNTGELFF

J gene: TRBJ2-3
D gene: .
V gene: TRBV11-2
clone size: many
CDR3 DNA: TGTGCCAGCACCGTTTTCGCCGCCGCAGATACGCAGTATTTT
CDR3 protein: CASTVFAAADTQYF

J gene: TRBJ1-5
D gene: .
V gene: TRBV7-9
clone size: .
CDR3 DNA: TGTGCCAGCAGCTTAGGGACCCGGCCCCAGCATTTT
CDR3 protein: CASSLGTRPQHF

J gene: TRBJ2-7
D gene: TRBD2
V gene: TRBV7-2
clone size: many
CDR3 DNA: TGTGCCAGCAGCTTAGCGCAGGCGTTCGGGATAGCGGGAGTCTCCTACGAGCAGTACTTC
CDR3 protein: CASSLAQAFGIAGVSYEQYF

J gene: TRBJ1-1
D gene: .
V gene: TRBV29-1
clone size: many
CDR3 DNA: TGCAGCTCAGTCCCCACTGAAGCTTTCTTT
CDR3 protein: CSSVPTEAFF

J gene: TRBJ2-7
D gene: .
V gene: TRBV14
clone size: .
CDR3 DNA: TGTGCCAGCAGCCAAGAACGAGGTGTCGGGGGGCGGTACTTC
CDR3 protein: CASSQERGVGGRYF

J gene: TRBJ2-7
D gene: TRBD2
V gene: TRBV27
clone size: many
CDR3 DNA: TGTGCCAGCAGTTTGTTGGCTAGCGGGTCTTACGAGCAGTACTTC
CDR3 protein: CASSLLASGSYEQYF

J gene: TRBJ2-1
D gene: .
V gene: TRBV7-2
clone size: many
CDR3 DNA: TGTGCCAGCAGCCCCTCCGTGACGTCCTACAATGAGCAGTTCTTC
CDR3 protein: CASSPSVTSYNEQFF

J gene: TRBJ2-2
D gene: TRBD1
V gene: TRBV6-1
clone size: .
CDR3 DNA: TGTGCCATCAGCGACAGGGCGAACACCGGGGAGCTGTTTTTT
CDR3 protein: CAISDRANTGELFF

J gene: TRBJ2-5
D gene: .
V gene: TRBV28
clone size: medium-sized
CDR3 DNA: TGTGCCAGCAGTTTAGGGGCCCTTGGGGGGACCCAGTACTTC
CDR3 protein: CASSLGALGGTQYF

J gene: TRBJ2-7
D gene: .
V gene: TRBV7-8
clone size: many
CDR3 DNA: TGTGCCAGCAGCTCCGGGACACGACTGGAGGAGCAGTACTTC
CDR3 protein: CASSSGTRLEEQYF

J gene: TRBJ1-2
D gene: .
V gene: TRBV29-1
clone size: .
CDR3 DNA: TGCAGCGTCGAGACTGGGGCGAACTATGGCTACACCTTC
CDR3 protein: CSVETGANYGYTF

J gene: TRBJ2-5
D gene: TRBD2
V gene: TRBV6-2/TRBV6-3
clone size: many
CDR3 DNA: TGTGCCAGCAGTTTCGAGGGAGGGAGGACCCAGTACTTC
CDR3 protein: CASSFEGGRTQYF

J gene: TRBJ2-6
D gene: .
V gene: TRBV9
clone size: few
CDR3 DNA: TGTGCCAGCAGCCCCTTTGCGGTGTCTGGGGCCAACGTCCTGACTTTC
CDR3 protein: CASSPFAVSGANVLTF

J gene: TRBJ1-2
D gene: TRBD1
V gene: TRBV28
clone size: many
CDR3 DNA: TGTGCCAGCAGTGACAGGGGGCGCGGCTATGGCTACACCTTC
CDR3 protein: CASSDRGRGYGYTF

J gene: TRBJ2-7
D gene: .
V gene: TRBV20-1
clone size: few
CDR3 DNA: TGCAGTGCTCAGACTAGTTCGACCTACGAGCAGTACTTC
CDR3 protein: CSAQTSSTYEQYF

J gene: TRBJ1-2
D gene: TRBD1
V gene: TRBV6-2/TRBV6-3
clone size: many
CDR3 DNA: TGTGCCAGCAATCGAAAATCCCCAAGGACAGGGGGCGTTGGCTATGGCTACACCTTC
CDR3 protein: CASNRKSPRTGGVGYGYTF

J gene: TRBJ1-1
D gene: .
V gene: TRBV28
clone size: many
CDR3 DNA: TGTGCCAGTACAGGGTGGCAATCGGCTTTCTTT
CDR3 protein: CASTGWQSAFF

J gene: TRBJ2-7
D gene: TRBD2
V gene: TRBV6-2/TRBV6-3
clone size: .
CDR3 DNA: TGTGCCAGCAGTTACCCCCTATCCGGACTAGCGTATTCCTACGAGCAGTACTTC
CDR3 protein: CASSYPLSGLAYSYEQYF

J gene: TRBJ2-6
D gene: .
V gene: TRBV12-3/TRBV12-4
clone size: .
CDR3 DNA: TGTGCCAGCAGTCGACAGTTTTTTTACTCTGGGGCCAACGTCCTGACTTTC
CDR3 protein: CASSRQFFYSGANVLTF

J gene: TRBJ2-1
D gene: TRBD1
V gene: TRBV28
clone size: few
CDR3 DNA: TGTGCCAGCAGTCCTCCGGGACAGGGGAGGCGGGCTGCCTACAATGAGCAGTTCTTC
CDR3 protein: CASSPPGQGRRAAYNEQFF

J gene: TRBJ2-6
D gene: .
V gene: TRBV27
clone size: many
CDR3 DNA: TGTGCCAGCAGTGTCAGGACGGCCGGGGCCAACGTCCTGACTTTC
CDR3 protein: CASSVRTAGANVLTF

J gene: TRBJ2-3
D gene: TRBD2
V gene: TRBV28
clone size: many
CDR3 DNA: TGTGCCAGCAGGCTAGCGGGAGATACGCAGTATTTT
CDR3 protein: CASRLAGDTQYF

J gene: TRBJ1-1
D gene: TRBD1
V gene: TRBV11-2
clone size: many
CDR3 DNA: TGTGCCAGCAGCTTAGGGGACAGGGGGGGGAACACTGAAGCTTTCTTT
CDR3 protein: CASSLGDRGGNTEAFF

J gene: TRBJ1-1
D gene: .
V gene: TRBV6-2/TRBV6-3
clone size: many
CDR3 DNA: TGTGCCAGCAGTTACCAGGGTGGAACTGAAGCTTTCTTT
CDR3 protein: CASSYQGGTEAFF

J gene: TRBJ2-1
D gene: .
V gene: TRBV5-3
clone size: .
CDR3 DNA: TGTGCCAGAAGCGCTGGACCGATACACCAGAACAATGAGCAGTTCTTC
CDR3 protein: CARSAGPIHQNNEQFF